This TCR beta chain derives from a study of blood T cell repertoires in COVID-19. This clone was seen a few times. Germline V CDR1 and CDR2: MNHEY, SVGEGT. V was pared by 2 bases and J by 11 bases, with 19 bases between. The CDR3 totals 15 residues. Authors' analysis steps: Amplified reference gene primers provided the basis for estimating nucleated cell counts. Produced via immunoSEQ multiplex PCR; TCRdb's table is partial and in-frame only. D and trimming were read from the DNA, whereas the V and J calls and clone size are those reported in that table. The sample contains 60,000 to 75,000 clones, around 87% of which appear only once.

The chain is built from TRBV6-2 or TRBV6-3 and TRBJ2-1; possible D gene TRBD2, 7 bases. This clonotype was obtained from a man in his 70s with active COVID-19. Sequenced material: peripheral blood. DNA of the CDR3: TGTGCCAGCAGTTACGTCCCGGGGGGCCGCAGGAAGCAGTTCTTC. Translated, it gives CASSYVPGGRRKQFF.